Given below is one T cell receptor (beta chain) in context. This CDR3 spans 15 amino acids. Germline values: CDR1 SGHTA, CDR2 FQGTGA. V lost 5 bases and J lost 3; bases outside the gene matches: 8. Per the original data handling: Amplifying reference gene primers gave estimates of nucleated cell counts. Here immunoSEQ multiplex PCR was the method, and the copy in TCRdb shows in-frame clones only, minus some. The V and J calls and the clone size are those of that table, but D and trimming were determined from the DNA. This sample yields some 180,000 clones, of which over 70% are seen a single time; about 7% belongs to the top ten. This specimen comes from a study of blood T cell repertoires in COVID-19. For the study at large: Samples representing acute and convalescent COVID-19 were sourced from the United States, Italy and Spain. Sample material is recorded as cDNA or gDNA derived from T cells, B-cell-depleted T cells, or PBMCs.

The specimen was peripheral blood. This receptor was obtained from a man between 60 and 75 years old with acute or convalescent COVID-19. This sequence joins TRBV7-3 and TRBJ2-3, with 7 positions matching TRBD2. This chain's CDR3 is CASSPAGRRTDTQYF. The CDR3 bases are TGTGCCAGCAGCCCAGCGGGGAGGAGAACAGATACGCAGTATTTT. The full variable domain, in which reference TRBV7-3 and TRBJ2-3 provide the parts outside the CDR3, is GAGVSQTPSNKVTEKGKYVELRCDPISGHTALYWYRQSLGQGPEFLIYFQGTGAADDSGLPNDRFFAVRPEGSVSTLKIQRTERGDSAVYLCASSPAGRRTDTQYFGPGTRLTVL.